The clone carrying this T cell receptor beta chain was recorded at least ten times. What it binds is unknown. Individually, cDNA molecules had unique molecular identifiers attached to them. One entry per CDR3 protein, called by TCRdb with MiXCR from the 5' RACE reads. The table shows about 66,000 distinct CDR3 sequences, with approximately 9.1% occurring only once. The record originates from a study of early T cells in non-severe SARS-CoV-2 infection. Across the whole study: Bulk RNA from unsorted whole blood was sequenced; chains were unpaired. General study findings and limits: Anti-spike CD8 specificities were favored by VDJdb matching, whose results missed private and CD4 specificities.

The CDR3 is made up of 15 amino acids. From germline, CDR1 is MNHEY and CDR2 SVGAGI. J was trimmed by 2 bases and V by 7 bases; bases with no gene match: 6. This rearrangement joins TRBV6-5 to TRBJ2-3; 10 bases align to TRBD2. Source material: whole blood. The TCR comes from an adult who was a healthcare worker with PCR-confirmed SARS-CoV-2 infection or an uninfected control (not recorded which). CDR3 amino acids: CASTRTSGSTDTQYF. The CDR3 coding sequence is TGTGCCAGCACCCGGACTAGCGGTTCCACAGATACGCAGTATTTT.